The T cell receptor (beta chain) described here comes from a study of cytomegalovirus exposure and HLA in healthy donors. Whole-study results and caveats: Previously analyzed data showed that most TCR beta V segments were productive at a frequency of about 87% or about 30%. More clonal expansion characterized HLA-associated TCR beta chains than equally common others in a later analysis. Researchers counted 164 TCR beta chains as cytomegalovirus-associated.

This clone occurred once. As yet, its antigen is unknown. The identical CDR3 is also encoded by other nucleotide sequences in the sample. Germline-derived CDR1 and CDR2 are PRHDT and FYEKMQ (reference sequence). The CDR3 extends over 17 amino acids. The V end lost 5 bases, the J end lost 0 bases, and 17 bases lay between the germline ends. Primers for the PCR totalled 60 Vbeta and 13 Jbeta. The protocol was immunoSEQ multiplex PCR, while the TCRdb copy is restricted to in-frame clones and leaves out a portion. Of 100,000 to 150,000 clones in the sample, around 81% were seen once. Sample: PBMCs. The receptor was derived from a female donor in good health and CMV-seronegative. The chain has TRBV13 and TRBJ1-3; D remains unclear. The CDR3 bases are TGTGCCAGCAGCCCCATACCTTCAGGCAGCTCTGGAAACACCATATATTTT. This encodes CASSPIPSGSSGNTIYF.